The text below deals with one T cell receptor (beta chain). Antigen unknown. The data are from a study of PD-1 blockade in mismatch repair-deficient tumors. Findings and caveats of the study: Tumor-resident clones, often absent from pretreatment blood, expanded after pembrolizumab and then contracted.

Mismatch repair deficiency was confirmed in all patients, by PCR or immunohistochemistry. A few pembrolizumab responders had their TCRs sequenced. The repertoire was sequenced with immunoSEQ multiplex PCR; TCRdb's copy has only in-frame clones and lacks some. The sample lists around 100,000 clones, more than 60% occurring once. This sample comprised peripheral blood, obtained approximately 60 weeks after starting pembrolizumab. This clonotype was obtained from an adult with mismatch repair-deficient cancer.

The CDR3 DNA is TGTGCCAGCAGCTTGGTAGGACTCCTGAACACCGGGGAGCTGTTTTTT. Amino acid sequence: CASSLVGLLNTGELFF. The chain recombines TRBV5-8 with TRBJ2-2; TRBD2 might be the D (5 bases). CDR3 length: 16 residues. Trimming cost V 0 bases and J 1 base, with 10 bases left between them. Germline V lookup: CDR1 SGHTS, CDR2 YDEGEE.